This T cell receptor (beta chain) came from a study of glioma-infiltrating T cells. Study-level results: Gliomas, especially low-grade, showed above-expected tissue-blood divergence; non-neoplastic patients showed below. Only very few CDR3 sequences appeared in both tissue and blood.

TCR alpha and beta CDR3 regions were amplified from RNA using iRepertoire nested multiplex PCR. Input was roughly 100-450 ng of tissue mRNA or PBMC total RNA. TCRdb reprocessed the multiplex PCR reads via MiXCR and lists one record per CDR3 protein. The sample lists over 120,000 distinct CDR3 sequences, approximately 40% occurring once. This clonotype was seen only a few times. What it recognizes is unknown. The CDR3 consists of 14 residues. V gave up 6 bases and J gave up 8 bases; unmatched junction bases: 7. Germline CDR1 and CDR2: MNHEY and SMNVEV (reference sequence). V and J are TRBV27 and TRBJ1-4, with 9 bases aligning to TRBD1. The source is a human donor with low-grade glioma or glioblastoma, undergoing nonglioma brain surgery, or in good health (not recorded which). The sample was glioma tissue, nonneoplastic brain tissue, or PBMCs (not recorded which). The CDR3 loop is CASRTGGEGEKLFF. CDR3 bases: TGTGCCAGCAGAACAGGGGGCGAAGGGGAAAAACTGTTTTTT.